This T cell receptor (beta chain) is drawn from a study of blood T cell repertoires in COVID-19. The study drew participants aged about 18 to 89 years from approximately 23 US areas. Generated by immunoSEQ multiplex PCR, the TCRdb table keeps only in-frame clones and is missing some. The sample has around 240,000 clones, approximately 91% seen once. In germline, CDR1 is SGHRS, CDR2 YFSETQ. V lost 4 bases to trimming and J lost 1 base, with 17 bases between them. This CDR3 is built from 16 residues. This clone was observed once. The sequence derives from a human donor in a cohort exposed to, infected with or recovered from COVID-19 (not recorded which). The donor label of this sample is uncertain. Sequenced input: PBMCs or T cells enriched from blood (not recorded which). The chain is built from TRBV5-1 and TRBJ2-5; D is possibly TRBD1 (6 bases). The CDR3 reads CASSPSTRDTQETQYF. CDR3 DNA sequence: TGCGCCAGCAGCCCGTCCACCCGGGACACCCAAGAGACCCAGTACTTC. Supplemented by reference TRBV5-1 and TRBJ2-5, the full variable domain reads KAGVTQTPRYLIKTRGQQVTLSCSPISGHRSVSWYQQTPGQGLQFLFEYFSETQRNKGNFPGRFSGRQFSNSRSEMNVSTLELGDSALYLCASSPSTRDTQETQYFGPGTRLLVL.